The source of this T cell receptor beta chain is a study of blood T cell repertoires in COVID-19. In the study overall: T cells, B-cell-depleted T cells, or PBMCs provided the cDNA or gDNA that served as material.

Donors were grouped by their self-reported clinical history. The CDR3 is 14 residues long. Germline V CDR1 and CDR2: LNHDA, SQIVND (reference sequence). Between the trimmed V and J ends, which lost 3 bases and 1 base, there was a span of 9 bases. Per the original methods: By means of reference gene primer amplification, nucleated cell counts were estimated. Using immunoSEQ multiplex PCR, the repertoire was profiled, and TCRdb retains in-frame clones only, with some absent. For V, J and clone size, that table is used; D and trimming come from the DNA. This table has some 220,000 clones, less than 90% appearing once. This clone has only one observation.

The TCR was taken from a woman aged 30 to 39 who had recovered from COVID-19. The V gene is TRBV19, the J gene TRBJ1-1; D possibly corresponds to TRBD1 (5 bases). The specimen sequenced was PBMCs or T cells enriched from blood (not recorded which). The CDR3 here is CASSISGGNTEAFF. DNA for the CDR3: TGTGCCAGTAGTATCTCGGGGGGGAACACTGAAGCTTTCTTT.